This TCR beta chain was sequenced for a study of cytomegalovirus exposure and HLA in healthy donors (dated by TCRdb to 2016 to 2017). Regarding the study in general: An earlier analysis of several hundred of the donors reported roughly 300 Gb of sequence data and 95 million to 140 million unique TCR beta sequences obtained from roughly 180 million T cells. Roughly 300 gigabases of sequencing data and approximately 80 million unique TCR sequences were included in an early release covering 550 to 650 HLA-typed donors. The genetic ancestry cluster associated with self-reported Caucasian donors included around 76% of the 398 genotyped donors. The aim of the study was to test whether cataloging public T cell receptors could identify signatures of past pathogen exposure. The study used immunosequencing to profile the T cell repertoires of 666 subjects and linked those repertoires to cytomegalovirus serostatus. Besides the first cohort of roughly 700 subjects, a separate validation cohort made up of 120 different subjects was used. The study combined high-throughput TCR immunosequencing, statistical association of individual TCRs with disease status, and machine learning to predict cytomegalovirus infection status. A later analysis re-examined previously published TCR beta repertoires from about 670 donors and added high-resolution HLA genotyping to investigate patterns of TCR occurrence. In the later analysis, no new phenotypic data were used to find candidate immune exposures; instead, reliance was placed on TCR beta sequences and their occurrence across donors. In an earlier analysis of 500 to 650 of the donors, high-throughput TCR beta sequencing was used to judge whether each TCR beta V gene segment behaved as functional or pseudogenic. Donor age, sex, ethnicity and CMV serostatus were compiled alongside the repertoire data. In a later genetic analysis, genome-wide SNP genotypes for about three fifths of the 666 donors were used, and that subset was treated as a discovery cohort. All discovery cohort repertoires had been generated on a single sequencing platform. Both class I and class II loci were covered by HLA typing, at four-digit resolution. The number of typed donors differed by locus: about 620-630 for A, B, C, DRB1 and DQB1; approximately 520 for DQA1; some 610 for DPA1; and about 450 for DPB1. Four or five DR-DQ haplotypes were handled as single units for association and clustering, since linkage in the cohort was strong. Among several hundred genotyped donors of the cohort, an average of about 220,000 unique TCR beta nucleotide sequences was sequenced per donor, of which roughly 17% were non-productive. Overall results and qualifications from the work: For the cohort, immune exposure information was limited to CMV serostatus. In this cohort, only TCR beta chains were sequenced, and detectable features were limited by the absence of alpha or paired-chain data. A few of the identified cytomegalovirus-associated TCR beta chains were confirmed in vitro to be specific for cytomegalovirus antigens. A later analysis found that TCR association rates varied across HLA loci, with DRB1 alleles showing the most associated TCRs and HLA-C alleles the fewest. It was suggested by the authors that the approach could potentially be generalized to other disease states and immunological phenotypes. According to a later analysis, most CMV-associated TCR beta chains appeared to be HLA-restricted, and the HLA associations seemed to be driven largely by CMV exposure. Roughly uniform sequencing depth across donors was assumed in presence/absence analyses, although this assumption may not hold. HLA typing was unavailable for some donors at each locus, so association tests used only the typed subset. Seventeen rarely observed V segments, including chromosome 9 orphons, were excluded from the earlier analysis of just under 600 of the donors because counts were too low. According to a later analysis, parvovirus B19, influenza, CMV and Epstein-Barr virus appeared linked to several top co-occurrence clusters. An earlier analysis of approximately 590 of the donors showed that most TCR beta V segments appeared in productive rearrangements either about 87% or about 30% of the time, which broadly matched IMGT annotations. Most TCR sequences were seen in very few donors, while some public TCRs were found in many individuals. The classifier was reported to diagnose cytomegalovirus status with high specificity and sensitivity in both the original cohort and the validation cohort. In a later analysis, 15,000 to 20,000 TCR beta sequences were associated with specific HLA alleles at a false discovery rate of 0.05. In the study, around 150 TCR beta chains were listed as associated with cytomegalovirus. Assigning TCR associations to individual alleles was difficult when HLA alleles, especially DR and DQ, strongly co-occurred. Correlated functional status among segregating V segments might reflect linkage disequilibrium, but an unknown experimental factor could not be ruled out. A cluster of highly shared sequence variants was judged likely to be a technical artifact of the sequencing pipeline. The 87-base-pair reads could not distinguish some IMGT-functional V segments, including TRBV6-2 and TRBV6-3, so those segments were excluded. In a later genetic analysis, fewer N-insertions in productive TCRs were reported among donors in an Asian-associated ancestry cluster than the roughly 640-donor mean. An association between a missense DCLRE1C variant and V-gene and J-gene trimming of TCR beta chains was found in a later genetic analysis and replicated in an independent cohort. A later analysis found that HLA-associated TCR beta chains were more clonally expanded and had lower generation probabilities than equally common non-associated chains. A further reported finding was that TCR beta sequences accurately predicted the HLA-A and HLA-B alleles for most subjects in the first cohort.

In total, approximately 690 healthy bone marrow donors made up the cohort. At the time of sampling, all cohort members were nominally healthy, though unrecorded immune exposures were likely present. The donor was CMV seronegative and was included in the group of around 320 seronegative cohort members. A peripheral blood sample was provided by each donor, and peripheral blood mononuclear cells were used for TCR beta sequencing. The Qiagen DNeasy Blood Extraction Kit was used to extract genomic DNA from the blood cell samples. From the cysteine up to the phenylalanine, the CDR3 has a length of 17 residues. CDR3 DNA only is kept here, 51 bases in frame from base 1. The germline V gene gives CDR1 as LGHNA and CDR2 as YNFKEQ. Trimming removed 0 bases from V and 1 base from J, leaving 12 bases between the germline ends. The library was made by the immunoSEQ multiplex PCR assay. A mixture of 60 forward primers for TCR Vbeta segments and 13 reverse primers for TCR Jbeta segments was used in the multiplex PCR. The CDR3 region of rearranged TCR beta genes was amplified from genomic DNA by a multiplex PCR assay. The Illumina HiSeq System was used to sequence the amplified TCR beta libraries as 87-base-pair reads. Per the original workflow: Across the 700 or so repertoires, a later analysis counted roughly 84 million unique TCR beta chains, around 11 million of which were shared by at least two donors. Raw reads were error-corrected and collapsed into unique sequences with a nearest-neighbor algorithm that merged closely related sequences to remove PCR and sequencing errors. V, D and J gene segments were assigned by aligning CDR3 sequences to IMGT reference sequences. For a sequence to be retained, a match of at least six nucleotides was required to both a V gene segment and a J gene segment. Rearrangements were classified as productive when the CDR3 lacked stop codons and remained in frame with V and J, and all other rearrangements were classified as non-productive. CDR3 was defined by IMGT convention, running from the second conserved V-encoded cysteine to the conserved J-encoded phenylalanine. Sequences without an unambiguous match to a single V gene segment were excluded from the earlier analysis of 587 of the donors. In an earlier analysis of some 590 of the donors, V segments were called functional above 56.7% productive rearrangements and were called segregating when the between-donor standard deviation exceeded 5%. A statistical classification framework was developed to diagnose cytomegalovirus status using the catalog of TCR beta chain sequences. In a later analysis, V and J genes were assigned by comparing TCR nucleotide sequences against IMGT/GENE-DB human TR gene sequences. A later analysis assigned CDR3 sequences and most-parsimonious VDJ recombination scenarios with the TCRdist pipeline. In a later analysis, each TCR beta chain was defined by its CDR3 amino acid sequence together with its V-gene family, and reads without a unique V-gene family were excluded. A later analysis removed over 500 highly shared, low-generation-probability nucleotide sequences to deal with suspected cross-contamination and a sequencing artifact. In a later analysis, a clonal expansion index was calculated for each public chain from normalized within-repertoire ranks of inferred template counts. Generation probabilities in a later analysis came from a VDJ recombination model fitted to out-of-frame rearrangements, and those results were checked against IGoR. Hypergeometric tests were used in a later analysis to score TCR-TCR, TCR-HLA and TCR-CMV co-occurrence, with a repertoire-size bias correction applied to the TCR pairs. False discovery rates were estimated in a later analysis by permuting HLA or CMV assignments 20 times. In a later analysis, co-occurring TCRs were grouped with DBSCAN, and TCRdist sequence similarity was added when clustering was performed within HLA-allele-positive subsets. For co-occurrence clustering, repertoires with fewer than 30,000 or more than 120,000 public chains were excluded, along with a handful of repertoires with anomalous nucleotide sharing. TCRdb took over this immuneACCESS table, retaining in-frame rearrangements with V and J assigned. Such tables are incomplete; in checked studies, under half of the missing clones stem from an unresolved V gene, and the remainder is unexplained. That table is the source of V, J and clone size, and D and trimming were worked out from the DNA. This sample is represented by about 150,000 clones; just under 75% of them were singletons. Clones ranked in the top ten supply 1.5% to 2% of the sample.

This clone came up a few times. Its antigen is not yet known. Per-nucleotide qualities are absent, and no much larger clonotype sits a single base away. The sequencing input was PBMCs. This clonotype was sampled from a woman under 30 in good health and CMV-seronegative. The sequence is built from TRBV4-2 and TRBJ2-2, with TRBD2 as a weak D call on 6 bases. Read as DNA, the sequence is TGTGCCAGCAGCCAAGACTACGGGGGTCAGAACACCGGGGAGCTGTTTTTT. This translates into CASSQDYGGQNTGELFF.